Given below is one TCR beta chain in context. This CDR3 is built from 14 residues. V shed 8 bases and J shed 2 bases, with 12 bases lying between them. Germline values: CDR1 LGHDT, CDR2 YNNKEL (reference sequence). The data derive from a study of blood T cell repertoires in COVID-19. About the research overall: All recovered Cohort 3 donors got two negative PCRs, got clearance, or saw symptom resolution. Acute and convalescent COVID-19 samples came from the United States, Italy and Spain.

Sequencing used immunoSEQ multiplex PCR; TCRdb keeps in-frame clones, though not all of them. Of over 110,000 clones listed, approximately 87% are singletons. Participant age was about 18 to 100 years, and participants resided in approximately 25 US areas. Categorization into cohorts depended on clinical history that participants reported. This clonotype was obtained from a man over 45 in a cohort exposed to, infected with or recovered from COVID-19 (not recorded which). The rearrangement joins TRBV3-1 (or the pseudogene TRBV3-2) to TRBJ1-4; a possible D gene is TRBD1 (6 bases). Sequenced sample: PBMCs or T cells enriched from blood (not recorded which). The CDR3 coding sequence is TGTGCCAGCGCCCGGGGGGGCACTAATGAAAAACTGTTTTTT. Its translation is CASARGGTNEKLFF.